These T cell receptor beta chains were read from a single sample in a study of blood T cells in healthy people across ages. MiXCR was run by TCRdb on the 5' RACE reads, yielding one entry per CDR3 protein. The data show hundreds of thousands of distinct CDR3 sequences, 49% seen once. Specimen: blood. The receptors were gathered from a woman aged 60 to 75 in good health. CDR3s include the opening cysteine and the closing phenylalanine or tryptophan. D genes are given only for firm matches. Clone size is given for some rows only: seen once, a few or many times, or a class if the clone is expanded.

abundance: once; d_gene: TRBD2; v_gene: TRBV28; j_gene: TRBJ2-5; CDR3nt: TGTGCCAGCAGTGGACTAGCGGGAGTTCTCCGAGAGACCCAGTACTTC; CDR3aa: CASSGLAGVLRETQYF
abundance: -; d_gene: -; v_gene: TRBV4-3; j_gene: TRBJ2-2; CDR3nt: TGCGCCAGCAGCCAAGATCATGGGGCAGGGATAAGGGCCGGGGAGCTGTTTTTT; CDR3aa: CASSQDHGAGIRAGELFF
abundance: -; d_gene: -; v_gene: TRBV20-1; j_gene: TRBJ2-7; CDR3nt: TGCAGTGCTAGTAGCGCAGCCTCCTACGAGCAGTACTTC; CDR3aa: CSASSAASYEQYF
abundance: -; d_gene: -; v_gene: TRBV9; j_gene: TRBJ1-1; CDR3nt: TGTGCCAGCAGCGTAACTCCGGGGAACACTGAAGCTTTCTTT; CDR3aa: CASSVTPGNTEAFF
abundance: -; d_gene: -; v_gene: TRBV29-1; j_gene: TRBJ2-7; CDR3nt: TGCAGCGTTTTCCGAGACAGGCAGTACTTC; CDR3aa: CSVFRDRQYF
abundance: -; d_gene: -; v_gene: TRBV7-9; j_gene: TRBJ1-2; CDR3nt: TGTGCCAGCAGCCCCAGATGGGGGGATGGCTACACCTTC; CDR3aa: CASSPRWGDGYTF
abundance: -; d_gene: TRBD2; v_gene: TRBV5-1; j_gene: TRBJ2-3; CDR3nt: TGCGCCAGCAGCCTCCGGGGGGAGCGGTCCACAGATACGCAGTATTTT; CDR3aa: CASSLRGERSTDTQYF
abundance: few; d_gene: TRBD1; v_gene: TRBV29-1; j_gene: TRBJ2-3; CDR3nt: TGCAGCGTGCAACCCACAGGGGCCCGCACAGATACGCAGTATTTT; CDR3aa: CSVQPTGARTDTQYF
abundance: few; d_gene: -; v_gene: TRBV2; j_gene: TRBJ2-7; CDR3nt: TGTGCCAGCAGCCCCCCTAGCTCGGGATACGAGCAGTACTTC; CDR3aa: CASSPPSSGYEQYF
abundance: -; d_gene: -; v_gene: TRBV5-5; j_gene: TRBJ1-2; CDR3nt: TGTGCCAGCAGCTTGGAACCTTTAGCTAACTATGGCTACACCTTC; CDR3aa: CASSLEPLANYGYTF
abundance: few; d_gene: -; v_gene: TRBV7-9; j_gene: TRBJ1-5; CDR3nt: TGTGCCAGCAGCGCGGACGGGTATCAGCCCCAGCATTTT; CDR3aa: CASSADGYQPQHF
abundance: few; d_gene: -; v_gene: TRBV6-2/TRBV6-3; j_gene: TRBJ1-1; CDR3nt: TGTGCCAGCAGCGCCGACAGTTACACTGAAGCTTTCTTT; CDR3aa: CASSADSYTEAFF
abundance: few; d_gene: TRBD2; v_gene: TRBV9; j_gene: TRBJ2-7; CDR3nt: TGTGCCAGCAGCGAGGGAGGACTAGCGAGCTACGAGCAGTACTTC; CDR3aa: CASSEGGLASYEQYF
abundance: -; d_gene: -; v_gene: TRBV7-8; j_gene: TRBJ2-1; CDR3nt: TGTGCCAGCAGCTTAAGGGCTAGCCCCCATGAGCAGTTCTTC; CDR3aa: CASSLRASPHEQFF
abundance: few; d_gene: -; v_gene: TRBV27; j_gene: TRBJ1-2; CDR3nt: TGTGCCAGCAGTTTAGAGTCGGGGCACTACTATGGCTACACCTTC; CDR3aa: CASSLESGHYYGYTF
abundance: -; d_gene: TRBD1; v_gene: TRBV12-3/TRBV12-4; j_gene: TRBJ1-1; CDR3nt: TGTGCCAGCAGTAGAGCCCCGACAGGGGAGAGATCGGCTTTCTTT; CDR3aa: CASSRAPTGERSAFF
abundance: -; d_gene: TRBD1; v_gene: TRBV9; j_gene: TRBJ2-1; CDR3nt: TGTGCCAGCAACCGGGACAGGGGGCGCGGGCTCGGTAATGAGCAGTTCTTC; CDR3aa: CASNRDRGRGLGNEQFF
abundance: -; d_gene: -; v_gene: TRBV6-6; j_gene: TRBJ1-1; CDR3nt: TGTGCCAGCAGCGGCAGCTTGAACACTGAAGCTTTCTTT; CDR3aa: CASSGSLNTEAFF
abundance: few; d_gene: -; v_gene: TRBV7-2; j_gene: TRBJ2-5; CDR3nt: TGTGCCAGCAGCCTCCGGACAGCTAGAGAGACCCAGTACTTC; CDR3aa: CASSLRTARETQYF
abundance: few; d_gene: -; v_gene: TRBV18; j_gene: TRBJ2-4; CDR3nt: TGTGCCAGCTCACCTCAGACAGGTCGAAACATTCAGTACTTC; CDR3aa: CASSPQTGRNIQYF
abundance: -; d_gene: -; v_gene: TRBV12-3/TRBV12-4; j_gene: TRBJ1-2; CDR3nt: TGTGCCAGCAGTCTTACAGGGAAGGATGGCTACACCTTC; CDR3aa: CASSLTGKDGYTF
abundance: -; d_gene: -; v_gene: TRBV6-2/TRBV6-3; j_gene: TRBJ2-7; CDR3nt: TGTGCCAGCTCTCCCCGAGGCCCCCACGAGCAGTACTTC; CDR3aa: CASSPRGPHEQYF
abundance: few; d_gene: -; v_gene: TRBV12-3/TRBV12-4; j_gene: TRBJ1-1; CDR3nt: TGTGCCAGCAGTTTATTCGGCCGGGGGCATACTGAAGCTTTCTTT; CDR3aa: CASSLFGRGHTEAFF
abundance: -; d_gene: TRBD2; v_gene: TRBV6-5; j_gene: TRBJ2-1; CDR3nt: TGTGCCAGCAGTCGTACTAGCGGTTTCAATGAGCAGTTCTTC; CDR3aa: CASSRTSGFNEQFF
abundance: -; d_gene: TRBD2; v_gene: TRBV20-1; j_gene: TRBJ2-1; CDR3nt: TGCAGTGCGATAGAACTAGCGGGAGTCTCATGGGAGCAGTTCTTC; CDR3aa: CSAIELAGVSWEQFF
abundance: few; d_gene: TRBD1; v_gene: TRBV7-8; j_gene: TRBJ2-4; CDR3nt: TGTGCCAGCAGCAGCCGGCAGGGGGAAAACATTCAGTACTTC; CDR3aa: CASSSRQGENIQYF
abundance: few; d_gene: -; v_gene: TRBV7-2; j_gene: TRBJ2-7; CDR3nt: TGTGCCAGCACCTTACGGGTAGGACAGCCCTACGAGCAGTACTTC; CDR3aa: CASTLRVGQPYEQYF
abundance: once; d_gene: TRBD1; v_gene: TRBV2; j_gene: TRBJ1-6; CDR3nt: TGTGCCAGCAGTGAAGGACAGGGTGAGATCTCACCCCTCCACTTT; CDR3aa: CASSEGQGEISPLHF
abundance: once; d_gene: TRBD1; v_gene: TRBV20-1; j_gene: TRBJ2-1; CDR3nt: TGCAGTGCTACACCGGGACAGGGGACCAAATCCCTTTACAATGAGCAGTTCTTC; CDR3aa: CSATPGQGTKSLYNEQFF
abundance: -; d_gene: -; v_gene: TRBV7-2; j_gene: TRBJ2-1; CDR3nt: TGTGCCAGCAGCTTAGTAGCGGCTACCTACAATGAGCAGTTCTTC; CDR3aa: CASSLVAATYNEQFF
abundance: once; d_gene: -; v_gene: TRBV5-1; j_gene: TRBJ2-7; CDR3nt: TGCGCCAGCAGCTTGGGGGCTTCGTCGGGAACGGCCTACGAGCAGTACTTC; CDR3aa: CASSLGASSGTAYEQYF
abundance: -; d_gene: -; v_gene: TRBV20-1; j_gene: TRBJ2-7; CDR3nt: TGCAGTGCCCCCGTCGGGACTGAGCCCTACGAGCAGTACTTC; CDR3aa: CSAPVGTEPYEQYF
abundance: -; d_gene: -; v_gene: TRBV18; j_gene: TRBJ1-1; CDR3nt: TGTGCCAGCTCACCAGTGGCCGACACTGAAGCTTTCTTT; CDR3aa: CASSPVADTEAFF
abundance: -; d_gene: TRBD1; v_gene: TRBV29-1; j_gene: TRBJ1-1; CDR3nt: TGCAGCGTTGGACAGGGGAATTCGGAAGCTTTCTTT; CDR3aa: CSVGQGNSEAFF
abundance: -; d_gene: TRBD1; v_gene: TRBV7-2; j_gene: TRBJ2-7; CDR3nt: TGTGCCAGCAGCTCGGACAGGAGATCCTACGAGCAGTACTTC; CDR3aa: CASSSDRRSYEQYF
abundance: -; d_gene: TRBD1; v_gene: TRBV12-3/TRBV12-4; j_gene: TRBJ1-1; CDR3nt: TGTGCCAGCAGTGTAGAACAGGGGGTAGAAGCTTTCTTT; CDR3aa: CASSVEQGVEAFF
abundance: few; d_gene: -; v_gene: TRBV10-3; j_gene: TRBJ2-7; CDR3nt: TGTGCCATCGCTCGGACTACCATCGGAGAGCAGTACTTC; CDR3aa: CAIARTTIGEQYF
abundance: once; d_gene: -; v_gene: TRBV7-9; j_gene: TRBJ1-4; CDR3nt: TGTGCCAGCAGCCGAGACGAAAAACTGTTTTTT; CDR3aa: CASSRDEKLFF
abundance: -; d_gene: TRBD2; v_gene: TRBV28; j_gene: TRBJ2-7; CDR3nt: TGTGCCAGCTGGTTAGCGGGAGGAGGCAACGAGCAGTACTTC; CDR3aa: CASWLAGGGNEQYF
abundance: -; d_gene: TRBD2; v_gene: TRBV7-2; j_gene: TRBJ2-3; CDR3nt: TGTGCCAGCAGCTTGCAACTAGCGGGAGGCACAGATACGCAGTATTTT; CDR3aa: CASSLQLAGGTDTQYF
abundance: -; d_gene: TRBD2; v_gene: TRBV5-1; j_gene: TRBJ2-1; CDR3nt: TGCGCCAGCAGCTTCCACGGACTAGCGGGAGGAAATGAGCAGTTCTTC; CDR3aa: CASSFHGLAGGNEQFF
abundance: many; d_gene: TRBD1; v_gene: TRBV29-1; j_gene: TRBJ2-7; CDR3nt: TGCAGCGTGAGCCGGACAGGGGGCTTCGAGCAGTACTTC; CDR3aa: CSVSRTGGFEQYF
abundance: -; d_gene: -; v_gene: TRBV9; j_gene: TRBJ2-2; CDR3nt: TGTGCCAGCAGCGCCGGACAGTACACCGGGGAGCTGTTTTTT; CDR3aa: CASSAGQYTGELFF
abundance: -; d_gene: -; v_gene: TRBV7-6; j_gene: TRBJ2-1; CDR3nt: TGTGCCAGCAGCTTGTGGGGGGAGGCTGAGCAGTTCTTC; CDR3aa: CASSLWGEAEQFF
abundance: -; d_gene: -; v_gene: TRBV30; j_gene: TRBJ2-5; CDR3nt: TGTGCCTGGGTAACAGGGGGGGGAGAGACCCAGTACTTC; CDR3aa: CAWVTGGGETQYF
abundance: -; d_gene: -; v_gene: TRBV9; j_gene: TRBJ1-1; CDR3nt: TGTGCCAGCAGCGCCCTTTCCGGGAACACTGAAGCTTTCTTT; CDR3aa: CASSALSGNTEAFF
abundance: few; d_gene: TRBD1; v_gene: TRBV5-1; j_gene: TRBJ1-2; CDR3nt: TGCGCCAGCAGCCCGGGACAGCCTAACTATGGCTACACCTTC; CDR3aa: CASSPGQPNYGYTF
abundance: few; d_gene: -; v_gene: TRBV2; j_gene: TRBJ2-7; CDR3nt: TGTGCCAGCAAGGTCTACGAGCAGTACTTC; CDR3aa: CASKVYEQYF
abundance: -; d_gene: -; v_gene: TRBV29-1; j_gene: TRBJ1-1; CDR3nt: TGCAGCGTTGGGTCAGACTGGGCTGAAGCTTTCTTT; CDR3aa: CSVGSDWAEAFF
abundance: -; d_gene: -; v_gene: TRBV20-1; j_gene: TRBJ2-3; CDR3nt: TGCAGTGCTAGCGGGGATAGCACAGATACGCAGTATTTT; CDR3aa: CSASGDSTDTQYF
abundance: -; d_gene: -; v_gene: TRBV20-1; j_gene: TRBJ2-1; CDR3nt: TGCAGTGCTAGGACTGACAGCCACAATGAGCAGTTCTTC; CDR3aa: CSARTDSHNEQFF
abundance: -; d_gene: TRBD1; v_gene: TRBV7-2; j_gene: TRBJ1-6; CDR3nt: TGTGCCAGCAGCTTAACCCCGGGACAGGGGGCTGCCTATAATTCACCCCCCCACTTT; CDR3aa: CASSLTPGQGAAYNSPPHF
abundance: -; d_gene: -; v_gene: TRBV6-6; j_gene: TRBJ2-5; CDR3nt: TGTGCCAGCAGTTTGAAGGTCGAGACCCAGTACTTC; CDR3aa: CASSLKVETQYF